The subject of this entry is one T cell receptor (beta chain). This record belongs to a study of cytomegalovirus exposure and HLA in healthy donors. Unmatched junction bases numbered 4, after V lost 5 bases and J lost 1 base. The CDR3 contains 18 residues. Germline V gene lookup returns CDR1 MNHEY and CDR2 SMNVEV (reference sequence). In the PCR, 60 Vbeta and 13 Jbeta primers were used. Data came from immunoSEQ multiplex PCR; TCRdb stores just in-frame clones and leaves some out. The table includes more than 150,000 clones, about four fifths detected once. This receptor was obtained from a man aged 45-65 years in good health and CMV-seronegative. The chain employs TRBV27 and TRBJ2-6; 14 bases align to TRBD2. What was sequenced was PBMCs. CDR3 protein: CASSPRTSGRSGANVLTF. The CDR3 coding sequence is TGTGCCAGCAGTCCCCGGACTAGCGGGAGGTCTGGGGCCAACGTCCTGACTTTC. Filled out from reference TRBV27 and TRBJ2-6, the complete variable domain reads EAQVTQNPRYLITVTGKKLTVTCSQNMNHEYMSWYRQDPGLGLRQIYYSMNVEVTDKGDVPEGYKVSRKEKRNFPLILESPSPNQTSLYFCASSPRTSGRSGANVLTFGAGSRLTVL.